This TCR beta chain was recovered during a study of blood T cell repertoires in COVID-19. Produced via immunoSEQ multiplex PCR; TCRdb's table is partial and in-frame only. Found here are 100,000 to 150,000 clones, approximately 87% of them singletons; the top ten hold 7.6%. The CDR3 length is 15 residues. Germline-derived CDR1 and CDR2 are SQVTM and ANQGSEA. V dropped 1 base and J dropped 0 bases, with 13 bases sitting between them. This TCR was recovered from a man between 50 and 59 years old with acute or convalescent COVID-19. Source material: peripheral blood. V gene TRBV29-1 combines with J gene TRBJ2-7; perhaps TRBD2 as D (6 bases). This CDR3 is CSVEGTSLNSYEQYF. The CDR3 DNA sequence: TGCAGCGTTGAAGGAACTAGCCTTAACTCCTACGAGCAGTACTTC.